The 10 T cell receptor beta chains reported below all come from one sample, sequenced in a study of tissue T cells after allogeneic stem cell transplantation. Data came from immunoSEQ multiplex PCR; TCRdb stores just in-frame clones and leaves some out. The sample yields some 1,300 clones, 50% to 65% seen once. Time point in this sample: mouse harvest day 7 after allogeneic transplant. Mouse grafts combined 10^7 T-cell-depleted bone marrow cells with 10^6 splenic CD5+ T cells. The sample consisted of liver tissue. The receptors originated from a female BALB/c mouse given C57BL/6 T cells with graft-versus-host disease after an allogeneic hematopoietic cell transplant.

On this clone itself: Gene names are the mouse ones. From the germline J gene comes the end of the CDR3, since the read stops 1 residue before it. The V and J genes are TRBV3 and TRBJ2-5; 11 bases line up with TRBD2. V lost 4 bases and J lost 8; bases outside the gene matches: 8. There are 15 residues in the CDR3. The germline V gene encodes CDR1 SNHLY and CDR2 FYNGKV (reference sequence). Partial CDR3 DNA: TGTGCCAGCAGCTCGGAACTGGGGGGGCGCACCACCCAGTAC. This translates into CASSSELGGRTTQY. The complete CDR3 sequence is CASSSELGGRTTQYF.

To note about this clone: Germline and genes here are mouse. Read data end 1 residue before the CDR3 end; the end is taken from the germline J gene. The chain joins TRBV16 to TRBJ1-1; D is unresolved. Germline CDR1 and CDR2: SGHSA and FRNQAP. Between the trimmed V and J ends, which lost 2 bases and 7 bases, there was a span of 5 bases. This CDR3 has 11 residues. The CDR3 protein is CASSLIREVFF. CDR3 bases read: TGTGCAAGCAGCTTAATCAGAGAAGTCTTC.

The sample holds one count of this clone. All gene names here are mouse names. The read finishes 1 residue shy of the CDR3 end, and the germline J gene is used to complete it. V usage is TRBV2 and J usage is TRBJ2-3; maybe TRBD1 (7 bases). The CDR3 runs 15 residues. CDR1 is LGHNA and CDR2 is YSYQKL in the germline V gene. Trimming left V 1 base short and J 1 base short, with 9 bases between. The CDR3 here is CASSQGGGGAETLYF. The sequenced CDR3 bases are TGTGCCAGCAGCCAAGGAGGGGGCGGTGCAGAAACGCTGTAT.

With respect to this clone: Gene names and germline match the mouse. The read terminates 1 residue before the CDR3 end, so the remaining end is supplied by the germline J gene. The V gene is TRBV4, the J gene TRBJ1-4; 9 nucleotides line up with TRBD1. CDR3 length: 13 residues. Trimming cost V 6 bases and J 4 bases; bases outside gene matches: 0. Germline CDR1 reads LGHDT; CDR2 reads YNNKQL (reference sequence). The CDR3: CASRDRGNERLFF. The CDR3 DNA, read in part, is TGTGCCAGCAGGGACAGGGGCAACGAAAGATTATTT.

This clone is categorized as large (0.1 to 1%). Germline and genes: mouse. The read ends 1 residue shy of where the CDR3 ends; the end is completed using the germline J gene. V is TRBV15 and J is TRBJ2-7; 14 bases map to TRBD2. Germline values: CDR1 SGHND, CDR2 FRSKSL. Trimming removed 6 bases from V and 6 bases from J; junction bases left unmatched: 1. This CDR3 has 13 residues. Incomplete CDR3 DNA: TGTGCCAGCAGAGGGACTGGGGGGGCTGAACAGTAC. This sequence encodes CASRGTGGAEQY. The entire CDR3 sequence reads CASRGTGGAEQYF.

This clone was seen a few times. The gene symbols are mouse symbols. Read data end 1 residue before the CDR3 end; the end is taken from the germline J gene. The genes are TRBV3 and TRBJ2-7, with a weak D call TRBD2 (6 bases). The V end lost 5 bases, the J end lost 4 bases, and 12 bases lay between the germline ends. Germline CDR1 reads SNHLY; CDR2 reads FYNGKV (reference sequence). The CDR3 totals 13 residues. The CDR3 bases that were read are TGTGCCAGCAGCCCACTGGGCTCGTATGAACAGTAC. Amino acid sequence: CASSPLGSYEQY. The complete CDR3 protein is CASSPLGSYEQYF.

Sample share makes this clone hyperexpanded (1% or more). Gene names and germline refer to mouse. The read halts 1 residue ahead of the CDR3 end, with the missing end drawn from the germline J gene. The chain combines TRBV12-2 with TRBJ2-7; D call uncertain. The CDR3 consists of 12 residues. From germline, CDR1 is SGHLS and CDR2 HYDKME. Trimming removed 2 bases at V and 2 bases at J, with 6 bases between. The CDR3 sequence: CASSPPPYEQYF. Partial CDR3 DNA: TGTGCCAGCTCTCCCCCCCCCTATGAACAGTAC.

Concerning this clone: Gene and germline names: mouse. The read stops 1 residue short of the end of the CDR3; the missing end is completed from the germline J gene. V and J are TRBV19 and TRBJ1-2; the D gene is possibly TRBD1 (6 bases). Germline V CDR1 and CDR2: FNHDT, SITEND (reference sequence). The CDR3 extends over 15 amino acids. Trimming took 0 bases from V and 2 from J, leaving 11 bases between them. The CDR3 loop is CASSIAQGRNSDYTF. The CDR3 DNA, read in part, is TGTGCCAGCAGTATAGCTCAGGGGAGGAACTCCGACTACACC.

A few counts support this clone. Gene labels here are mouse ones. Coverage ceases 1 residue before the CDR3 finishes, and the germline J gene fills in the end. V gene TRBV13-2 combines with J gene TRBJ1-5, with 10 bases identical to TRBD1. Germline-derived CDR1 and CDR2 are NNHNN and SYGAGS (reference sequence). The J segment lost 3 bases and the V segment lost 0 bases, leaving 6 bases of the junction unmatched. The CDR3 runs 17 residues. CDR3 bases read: TGTGCCAGCGGTGATGCTGACAGGGGGCAGGGCAACCAGGCTCCGCTT. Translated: CASGDADRGQGNQAPL. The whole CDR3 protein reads CASGDADRGQGNQAPLF.

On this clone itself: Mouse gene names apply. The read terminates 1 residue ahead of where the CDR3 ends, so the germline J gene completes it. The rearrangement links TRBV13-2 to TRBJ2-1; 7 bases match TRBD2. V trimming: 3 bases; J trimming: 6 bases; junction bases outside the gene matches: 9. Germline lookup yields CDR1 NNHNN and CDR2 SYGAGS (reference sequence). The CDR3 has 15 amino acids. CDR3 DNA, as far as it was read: TGTGCCAGCGGTGCCGGGCCGGGGGGGATTGCTGAGCAGTTC. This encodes CASGAGPGGIAEQF. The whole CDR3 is CASGAGPGGIAEQFF.